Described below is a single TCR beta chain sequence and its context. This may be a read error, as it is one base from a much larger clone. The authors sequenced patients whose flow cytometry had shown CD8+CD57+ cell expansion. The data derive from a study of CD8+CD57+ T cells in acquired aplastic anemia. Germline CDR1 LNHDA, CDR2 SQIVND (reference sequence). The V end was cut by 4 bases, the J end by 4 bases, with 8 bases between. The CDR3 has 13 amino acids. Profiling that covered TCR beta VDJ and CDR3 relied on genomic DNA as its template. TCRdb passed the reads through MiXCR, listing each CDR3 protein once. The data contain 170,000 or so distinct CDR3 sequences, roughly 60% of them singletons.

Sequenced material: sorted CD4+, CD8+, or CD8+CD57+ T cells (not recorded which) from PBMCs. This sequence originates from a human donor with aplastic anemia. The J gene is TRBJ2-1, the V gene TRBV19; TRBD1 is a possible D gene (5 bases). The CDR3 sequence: CASSTSGYNEQFF. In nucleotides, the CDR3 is TGTGCCAGTAGTACATCAGGGTACAATGAGCAGTTCTTC.